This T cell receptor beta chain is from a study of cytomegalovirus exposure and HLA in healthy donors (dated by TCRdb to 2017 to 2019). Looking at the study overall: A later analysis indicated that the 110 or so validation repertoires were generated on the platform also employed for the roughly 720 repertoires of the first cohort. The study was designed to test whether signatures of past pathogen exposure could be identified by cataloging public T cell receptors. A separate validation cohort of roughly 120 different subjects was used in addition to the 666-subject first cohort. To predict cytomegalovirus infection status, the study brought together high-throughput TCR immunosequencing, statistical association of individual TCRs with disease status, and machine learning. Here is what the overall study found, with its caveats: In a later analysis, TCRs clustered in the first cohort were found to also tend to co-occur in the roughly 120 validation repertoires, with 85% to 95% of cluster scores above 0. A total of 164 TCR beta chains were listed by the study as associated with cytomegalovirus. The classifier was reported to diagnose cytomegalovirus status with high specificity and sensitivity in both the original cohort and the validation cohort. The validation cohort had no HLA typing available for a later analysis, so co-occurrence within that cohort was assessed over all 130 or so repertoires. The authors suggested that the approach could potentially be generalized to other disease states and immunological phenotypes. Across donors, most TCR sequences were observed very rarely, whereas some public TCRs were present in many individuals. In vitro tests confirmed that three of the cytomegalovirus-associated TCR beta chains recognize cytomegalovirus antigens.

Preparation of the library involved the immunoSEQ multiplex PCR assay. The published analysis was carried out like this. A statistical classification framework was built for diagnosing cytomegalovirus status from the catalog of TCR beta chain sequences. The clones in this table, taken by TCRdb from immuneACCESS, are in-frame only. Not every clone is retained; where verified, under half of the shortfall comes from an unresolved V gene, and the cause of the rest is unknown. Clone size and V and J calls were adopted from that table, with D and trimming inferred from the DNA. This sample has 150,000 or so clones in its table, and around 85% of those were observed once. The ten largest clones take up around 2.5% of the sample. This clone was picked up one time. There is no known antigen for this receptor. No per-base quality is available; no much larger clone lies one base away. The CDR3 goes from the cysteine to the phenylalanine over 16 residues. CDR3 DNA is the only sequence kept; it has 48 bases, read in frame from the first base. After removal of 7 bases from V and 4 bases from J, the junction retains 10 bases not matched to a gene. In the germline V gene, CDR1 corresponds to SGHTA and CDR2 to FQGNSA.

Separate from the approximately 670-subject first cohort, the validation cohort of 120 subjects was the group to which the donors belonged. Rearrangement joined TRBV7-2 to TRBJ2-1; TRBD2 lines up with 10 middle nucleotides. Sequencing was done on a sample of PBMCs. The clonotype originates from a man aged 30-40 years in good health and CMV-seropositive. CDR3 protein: CASTLQAGGQYNEQFF. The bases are TGTGCCAGCACACTACAAGCGGGGGGGCAATACAATGAGCAGTTCTTC.